Listed here is a single TCR beta chain. These data come from a study of blood T cell repertoires in COVID-19. Germline V gene data show CDR1 as MDHEN and CDR2 as SYDVKM. The CDR3 sequence is 14 residues long. Trimming removed 7 bases from V and 4 bases from J, with 17 bases in between. Data came from immunoSEQ multiplex PCR; TCRdb stores just in-frame clones and leaves some out. The sample includes under 95,000 clones, 88% seen only once; the top ten take under 6%. The chain joins TRBV28 to TRBJ2-7; unclear D gene. The origin of this receptor is a human donor in a cohort sampled during active COVID-19. The specimen sequenced was peripheral blood. Here the CDR3 reads CASNLRETPYEQYF. The CDR3 coding sequence is TGTGCCAGCAACCTACGCGAAACCCCATACGAGCAGTACTTC.